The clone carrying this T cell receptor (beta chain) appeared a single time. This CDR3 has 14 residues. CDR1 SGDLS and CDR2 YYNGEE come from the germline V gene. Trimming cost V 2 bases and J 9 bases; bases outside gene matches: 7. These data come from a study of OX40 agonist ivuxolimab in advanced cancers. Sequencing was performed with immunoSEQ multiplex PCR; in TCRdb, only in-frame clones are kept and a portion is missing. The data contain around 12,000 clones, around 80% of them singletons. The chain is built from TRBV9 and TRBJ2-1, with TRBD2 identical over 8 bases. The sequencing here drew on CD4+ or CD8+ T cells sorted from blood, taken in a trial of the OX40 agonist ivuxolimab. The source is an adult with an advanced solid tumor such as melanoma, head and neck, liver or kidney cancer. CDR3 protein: CASSVPAGGGEQFF. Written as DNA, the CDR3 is TGTGCCAGCAGCGTCCCGGCGGGGGGCGGTGAGCAGTTCTTC.